In this sample, the clone carrying this T cell receptor (beta chain) turned up many times. Its antigen is unidentified. The source material, RNA transcripts, was used to amplify TCR beta CDR3 regions. When the TCR CDR3 underwent first-round RT-PCR, the HTBI primer set was used. Each CDR3 protein is one row after TCRdb ran MiXCR on the multiplex PCR reads. The table includes 400,000 or so distinct CDR3 sequences, around 13% detected once. This sample was included in a study of T cells in Graves' hyperthyroidism and ophthalmopathy. Study context: Blood was drawn when the patient was first diagnosed and still untreated. Study-wide findings and caveats: Stable hyperthyroidism was separated from ophthalmopathy by a model based on 13 V-J features.

For ophthalmopathy patients, the Clinical Activity Score was at least 3 and the NOSPECS grade at least 4; duration was under 3 months. About 10 ml of fresh peripheral blood supplied the PBMCs. CDR3 size: 14 residues. V was clipped by 5 bases and J by 3 bases; unmatched bases: 6. CDR1 KGHSH and CDR2 LQKENI come from the germline V gene. This rearrangement joins TRBV18 to TRBJ2-7; 8 nucleotides line up with TRBD1. Sequencing was performed on blood. This sequence was found in a woman under 40 with Graves' ophthalmopathy. The CDR3 region has the DNA TGTGCCAGCTCAAAGACAGGGGAAGGCTACGAGCAGTACTTC. As protein: CASSKTGEGYEQYF.